The next 14 T cell receptor beta chains were all read from a single sample in a study of long-term antiretroviral therapy in people with HIV. It was version v3.0 of the immunoSEQ assay that was run at survey level. Measured with immunoSEQ multiplex PCR; TCRdb has only the in-frame clones, and not every one. The sample has 18,000 or so clones, more than 70% seen once. Sequenced material: unsorted PBMCs, taken at the start of antiretroviral therapy, before treatment. These receptors originate from a woman between 40 and 50 years old with HIV.

V gene TRBV2 combines with J gene TRBJ1-2; D uncertain. Germline CDR1 SNHLY, CDR2 FYNNEI. Trimming left V 3 bases short and J 5 bases short, with 7 bases between. The CDR3 spans 12 residues. The CDR3 reads CASSDGGYGYTF. For the CDR3, the DNA is TGTGCCAGCAGTGACGGCGGGTATGGCTACACCTTC.

V is TRBV25-1 and J is TRBJ2-7; D perhaps matches TRBD2 (6 bases). The CDR3 covers 15 residues. Trimming removed 5 bases at V and 1 base at J, with 15 bases between. Germline V gene lookup returns CDR1 MGHDK and CDR2 SYGVNS. In DNA, the CDR3 is TGTGCCAGCAGTCGGTCAGGTAGCGGTTCCTACGAGCAGTACTTC. Its protein product is CASSRSGSGSYEQYF.

The genes are TRBV7-9 and TRBJ2-7, with D tentatively TRBD1 (5 bases). V was pared by 1 base and J by 3 bases, with 10 bases between. CDR1 and CDR2 (germline): SEHNR, FQNEAQ (reference sequence). The CDR3 consists of 14 residues. The CDR3 reads CASSLGAQGYEQYF. The CDR3 coding sequence is TGTGCCAGCAGCTTAGGCGCTCAGGGCTACGAGCAGTACTTC.

The chain links TRBV29-1 to TRBJ2-1; no firm D call. This CDR3 contains 13 residues. Trimming took off 3 bases at V and 5 bases at J, with 11 bases between the two ends. Germline CDR1 and CDR2: SQVTM and ANQGSEA. Written as DNA, the CDR3 is TGCAGCGTTGATTCTCTTCAACACAATGAGCAGTTCTTC. This sequence encodes CSVDSLQHNEQFF.

This clone was found a few times. This chain connects TRBV7-2 to TRBJ1-6; TRBD1 agrees at 9 bases. With V trimmed by 4 bases and J by 9 bases, 7 bases remained unmatched. The CDR3 covers 15 residues. Germline-derived CDR1 and CDR2 are SGHTA and FQGNSA. The CDR3 region has the DNA TGTGCCAGCAGCTCAAACAGGGGGCAGGGTTCACCCCTCCACTTT. It is translated as CASSSNRGQGSPLHF.

This chain connects TRBV4-3 to TRBJ2-3; 8 bases align to TRBD2. Trimming at V came to 3 bases and at J to 4 bases, leaving 6 bases not matched to a gene. The germline gives CDR1 LGHNA, CDR2 YSLEER. This CDR3 comprises 15 residues. The CDR3 sequence: CASSHAGGQADTQYF. Here the CDR3 DNA reads TGCGCCAGCAGCCACGCGGGGGGCCAGGCAGATACGCAGTATTTT.

The chain links TRBV7-6 to TRBJ2-5; TRBD2 aligns across 7 bases. The length of the CDR3 is 14 residues. The V and J ends lost 6 bases and 5 bases, in that order; junction bases with no gene match: 9. CDR1 and CDR2 from the germline V gene are SGHVS and FNYEAQ. CDR3 sequence: CASRSPSGGETQYF. CDR3 DNA sequence: TGTGCCAGCAGGAGTCCTAGCGGTGGGGAGACCCAGTACTTC.

This sequence joins TRBV9 and TRBJ2-1; 11 bases fit TRBD2. CDR1 and CDR2 (germline): SGDLS, YYNGEE. Trimming cost V 3 bases and J 7 bases; bases outside gene matches: 6. There are 15 residues in the CDR3. CDR3 bases: TGTGCCAGCAGCGGAATAGCGGGGGGGATTAATGAGCAGTTCTTC. It specifies CASSGIAGGINEQFF.

The V and J genes are TRBV2 and TRBJ1-1; TRBD1 agrees at 8 bases. Germline CDR1 SNHLY, CDR2 FYNNEI. V was clipped by 7 bases and J by 5 bases; unmatched bases: 6. The CDR3 runs 13 residues. For the CDR3, the DNA is TGTGCCAGCACCAAAACAGGGGGGACTGAAGCTTTCTTT. It encodes CASTKTGGTEAFF.

The chain has TRBV19 and TRBJ1-2, with TRBD1 identical over 7 bases. The length of the CDR3 is 14 residues. The J segment lost 6 bases and the V segment lost 5 bases, leaving 9 bases of the junction unmatched. Per germline, CDR1 LNHDA and CDR2 SQIVND (reference sequence). CDR3 in amino acids: CASSRGTAGHGYTF. The DNA of the CDR3 is TGTGCCAGTAGTCGCGGGACAGCCGGGCATGGCTACACCTTC.

Worth noting for this clone: Its ends do not fully match the called genes, so a read error is possible. This sequence joins TRBV5-1 and TRBJ2-5; possibly TRBD2 for D (5 bases). Germline assignment: CDR1 SGHRS and CDR2 YFSETQ. The CDR3 length is 16 residues. CDR3 sequence reads: CASSDPREALQGTQYF. The CDR3 bases are TGCGCCAGCAGCGACCCCCGGGAAGCCCTCCAAGGGACCCAGTACTTC.

This clone was detected only a few times. This chain uses TRBV4-2 with TRBJ2-4; 9 bases agree with TRBD1. The V and J ends lost 0 bases and 2 bases, in that order; junction bases with no gene match: 5. The CDR3 length is 17 residues. The germline gives CDR1 LGHNA, CDR2 YNFKEQ. In nucleotides, the CDR3 is TGTGCCAGCAGCCAAGATGTACAGGGGGCGACCAAAAACATTCAGTACTTC. It is translated as CASSQDVQGATKNIQYF.

This rearrangement joins TRBV5-1 to TRBJ2-5; D is perhaps TRBD1 (6 bases). Germline V CDR1 and CDR2: SGHRS, YFSETQ. The CDR3 totals 15 residues. Trimming cost V 1 base and J 5 bases, with 15 bases left between them. The CDR3 loop reads CASSLRAGAGETQYF. Written as DNA, the CDR3 is TGCGCCAGCAGCTTGAGGGCAGGGGCCGGGGAGACCCAGTACTTC.

The chain has TRBV18 and TRBJ1-3; D unresolved. This CDR3 is 16 amino acids long. Germline values: CDR1 KGHSH, CDR2 LQKENI. V was pared by 6 bases and J by 0 bases, with 15 bases between. CDR3 DNA sequence: TGTGCCAGCTCTCAAACTACGGCCTACTCTGGAAACACCATATATTTT. Translation gives CASSQTTAYSGNTIYF. The variable domain in full, with the rest retrieved from reference TRBV18 and TRBJ1-3, is NAGVMQNPRHLVRRRGQEARLRCSPMKGHSHVYWYRQLPEEGLKFMVYLQKENIIDESGMPKERFSAEFPKEGPSILRIQQVVRGDSAAYFCASSQTTAYSGNTIYFGEGSWLTVV.